Here is one TCR beta chain with its context. The data were obtained in a study of T cell changes during pregnancy in multiple sclerosis. The CDR3 covers 15 residues. Germline V gene lookup returns CDR1 LGHNA and CDR2 YSLEER. Trimming cost V 3 bases and J 5 bases; bases outside gene matches: 8. The repertoire was sequenced with immunoSEQ multiplex PCR; TCRdb's copy has only in-frame clones and lacks some. The data contain about 74,000 clones, 75% to 90% of them singletons. This sequence was found in a female donor with multiple sclerosis, enrolled in a pregnancy study. The rearrangement joins TRBV4-3 to TRBJ2-3; the match to TRBD1 covers 7 bases. The source material was peripheral blood, sampled before pregnancy. The CDR3 here is CASSHLTGAEDTQYF. Here the CDR3 DNA reads TGCGCCAGCAGCCACCTTACAGGGGCAGAAGATACGCAGTATTTT.